This T cell receptor beta chain stems from a study of cytomegalovirus exposure and HLA in healthy donors (dated by TCRdb to about 2017). Some background on the complete study: An earlier analysis of several hundred of the donors reported approximately 300 Gb of sequence data and some 120 million unique TCR beta sequences from around 200 million T cells. Every repertoire in the discovery cohort had been generated on one and the same sequencing platform. High-throughput TCR immunosequencing, statistical association of individual TCRs with disease status, and machine learning were combined to predict cytomegalovirus infection status. To decide whether each TCR beta V gene segment behaved as functional or pseudogenic, an earlier analysis of 587 of the donors relied on high-throughput TCR beta sequencing. Donor age, sex, ethnicity and CMV serostatus were compiled together with the repertoire data. The aim of the study was to test whether cataloging public T cell receptors could identify signatures of past pathogen exposure. Among over 350 genotyped donors of the cohort, an average of approximately 240,000 unique TCR beta nucleotide sequences were sequenced per donor, around a sixth of them non-productive. Of the approximately 400 genotyped donors, roughly 85% fell in the genetic ancestry cluster associated with self-reported Caucasian donors. An early release covering more than 500 HLA-typed donors comprised approximately 290 gigabases of sequencing data and approximately 85 million unique TCR sequences. HLA typing included class I and class II loci at four-digit resolution. The study profiled the T cell repertoires of some 610 subjects by immunosequencing and related them to cytomegalovirus serostatus. Besides the first cohort of approximately 670 subjects, a separate validation cohort made up of roughly 120 different subjects was used. A later genetic analysis took genome-wide SNP genotypes for about 55% of the roughly 670 donors and used that subset as a discovery cohort. Rather than using new phenotypic data, the later analysis identified candidate immune exposures from TCR beta sequences and from how often those sequences occurred across donors. Several DR-DQ haplotypes were handled as single units for association and clustering, since linkage in the cohort was strong. The number of typed donors differed by locus: roughly 629-640 for A, B, C, DRB1 and DQB1; some 540 for DQA1; 606 for DPA1; and around 490 for DPB1. A later analysis re-analyzed previously published TCR beta repertoires from 600 to 850 donors and added high-resolution HLA genotyping to study TCR occurrence patterns. Broader findings and caveats from the paper: Assigning TCR associations to individual alleles was difficult when HLA alleles, especially DR and DQ, strongly co-occurred. Because the 87-base-pair reads could not distinguish some IMGT-functional V segments, including TRBV6-2 and TRBV6-3, those segments were excluded. The authors suggested that the approach could potentially be generalized to other disease states and immunological phenotypes. Correlated functional status among segregating V segments might reflect linkage disequilibrium, but an unknown experimental factor could not be ruled out. In a later analysis, HLA-associated TCR beta chains showed more clonal expansion and lower generation probabilities than non-associated chains that were equally common. The presence/absence analyses assumed that sequencing depth was roughly uniform across donors, and that assumption may not be true. Specific HLA alleles were associated with 15,000 to 20,000 TCR beta sequences at a false discovery rate of 0.05 in a later analysis. A few of the identified cytomegalovirus-associated TCR beta chains were confirmed in vitro to be specific for cytomegalovirus antigens. The study gave a list of 150 to 200 TCR beta chains associated with cytomegalovirus. This cohort had only TCR beta chains sequenced, and the lack of alpha or paired-chain data limited which features could be detected. In a later analysis, TCR association rates were found to vary across HLA loci, with the most associated TCRs seen for DRB1 alleles and the fewest for HLA-C alleles. A further reported finding was that TCR beta sequences accurately predicted the HLA-A and HLA-B alleles for most subjects in the first cohort. Several of the top co-occurrence clusters appeared to be linked to parvovirus B19, influenza, CMV and Epstein-Barr virus, according to a later analysis. In an earlier analysis of approximately 590 of the donors, most TCR beta V segments were observed in productive rearrangements about 90% or about 30% of the time, broadly matching IMGT annotations. Immune exposure information for the cohort was limited to CMV serostatus. The classifier was reported to diagnose cytomegalovirus status with high specificity and sensitivity in both the original and validation cohorts. Across donors, most TCR sequences were observed very rarely, whereas some public TCRs were present in many individuals. Because some donors lacked HLA typing at each locus, the association tests relied only on the typed subset. A later genetic analysis reported fewer N-insertions in productive TCRs among donors in an Asian-associated ancestry cluster than the roughly 640-donor mean. In a later analysis, most CMV-associated TCR beta chains were found to appear HLA-restricted, with HLA associations seemingly driven largely by CMV exposure. V-gene and J-gene trimming of TCR beta chains was associated with a missense DCLRE1C variant in a later genetic analysis, and the association was replicated in an independent cohort. Some 16 rarely observed V segments, including chromosome 9 orphons, were excluded from the earlier analysis of almost 600 of the donors because counts were too low. A group of highly shared sequence variants was considered likely to be a technical artifact of the sequencing pipeline.

A word on this clone: What this receptor recognizes is not known. The conserved final phenylalanine or tryptophan is absent from the CDR3, which likely points to a read error.

The library was prepared using the immunoSEQ multiplex PCR assay. For the multiplex PCR, a mixture combining 60 forward primers for TCR Vbeta segments and 13 reverse primers for TCR Jbeta segments was used. The CDR3 region of rearranged TCR beta genes was amplified from genomic DNA with a multiplex PCR assay. On the Illumina HiSeq System, the amplified TCR beta libraries were sequenced as 87-base-pair reads. The study's own analysis went as follows. In a later analysis, tens of millions of unique TCR beta chains were counted across the roughly 670 repertoires, and some 10 million of these chains were shared by at least two donors. A nearest-neighbor algorithm error-corrected the raw reads and collapsed the reads into unique sequences, merging closely related sequences to remove PCR and sequencing errors. Alignment of CDR3 sequences to IMGT reference sequences was used to assign V, D and J gene segments. Each retained sequence needed at least a six-nucleotide match to both a V gene segment and a J gene segment. Rearrangements were called productive when the CDR3 lacked stop codons and stayed in frame with V and J; all others were non-productive. Following IMGT convention, CDR3 was defined as the stretch from the second conserved V-encoded cysteine to the conserved J-encoded phenylalanine. The earlier analysis of some 600 of the donors excluded sequences that lacked an unambiguous match to a single V gene segment. An earlier analysis of several hundred of the donors called V segments functional above 56.7% productive rearrangements and segregating when the between-donor standard deviation exceeded 5%. A statistical classification framework was developed to diagnose cytomegalovirus status using the catalog of TCR beta chain sequences. In a later analysis, V and J genes were assigned by comparing TCR nucleotide sequences against IMGT/GENE-DB human TR gene sequences. Using the TCRdist pipeline, a later analysis assigned CDR3 sequences along with most-parsimonious VDJ recombination scenarios. In a later analysis, each TCR beta chain was defined by its CDR3 amino acid sequence together with its V-gene family, and reads lacking a unique V-gene family were excluded. In a later analysis, fewer than 650 highly shared, low-generation-probability nucleotide sequences were removed to address suspected cross-contamination and a sequencing artifact. In a later analysis, a clonal expansion index was calculated for each public chain from normalized within-repertoire ranks of inferred template counts. In a later analysis, generation probabilities were computed using a VDJ recombination model fitted to out-of-frame rearrangements, and the results were checked against IGoR. A later analysis scored TCR-TCR, TCR-HLA and TCR-CMV co-occurrence with hypergeometric tests, applying a repertoire-size bias correction to TCR pairs. A later analysis estimated false discovery rates by permuting HLA or CMV assignments 20 times. A later analysis grouped co-occurring TCRs with DBSCAN, adding TCRdist sequence similarity when clustering within HLA-allele-positive subsets. Repertoires with fewer than 30,000 or more than 120,000 public chains were left out of co-occurrence clustering, as were a handful of repertoires with anomalous nucleotide sharing. In its TCRdb copy, this immuneACCESS table keeps in-frame sequences only and misses some clones. Where compared with another copy, unresolved V genes explain less than half of these, and the others have no known cause. V and J calls and clone size are those listed in that table; D and trimming were worked out from the DNA. For this sample the table gives 150,000 to 200,000 clones, of which around four fifths were detected only once. The ten biggest clones cover 9% to 10% of the sample.

The cohort consisted of approximately 670 healthy bone marrow donors. Cohort members were all nominally healthy when sampled, although unrecorded immune exposures were likely present. The donor tested CMV seropositive and was one of the 289 seropositive cohort members. Each donor provided a peripheral blood sample, and peripheral blood mononuclear cells were used for TCR beta sequencing. The Qiagen DNeasy Blood Extraction Kit was used to extract genomic DNA from the blood cell samples. Per the germline V gene, SGHVS is the CDR1 and FQNEAQ is the CDR2. The germline ends are 15 bases apart after V is trimmed by 5 bases and J by 10 bases. From its first to its last residue, the CDR3 has 14 amino acids. Only the CDR3 region is kept as DNA, spanning 42 bases read in frame from base 1.

The rearrangement joined TRBV7-8 to TRBJ1-6, with a weak D call of TRBD1 (6 bases match). The clonotype comes from a man aged 18 to 29 in good health and CMV-seropositive. The sample consisted of PBMCs. The DNA is as follows: TGTGCCAGCAGCCTGGACAGAGTCGCCTCACCCCTCCACCTT. This yields the protein CASSLDRVASPLHL.